The 7 T cell receptor beta chains reported below all come from one sample, sequenced in a study of OX40 agonist ivuxolimab in advanced cancers. The method was immunoSEQ multiplex PCR; TCRdb's version includes in-frame clones alone and lacks a portion of them. Counted here are some 90,000 clones, 70% to 90% occurring once; the ten biggest clones make up about 4%. Sequences were derived from CD4+ or CD8+ T cells sorted from blood, sampled in a trial of the OX40 agonist ivuxolimab. These receptors all come from an adult with an advanced solid tumor such as melanoma, head and neck, liver or kidney cancer.

A few counts support this clone. The chain joins TRBV3-1 (or the pseudogene TRBV3-2) to TRBJ1-5; D gene uncertain. The CDR3 length is 9 residues. In germline, CDR1 is LGHDT, CDR2 YNNKEL (reference sequence). V was pared by 9 bases and J by 6 bases, with 3 bases between. Here the CDR3 reads CASVQPQHF. CDR3 DNA sequence: TGTGCCAGTGTTCAGCCCCAGCATTTT.

V and J are TRBV9 and TRBJ2-3; the D gene is possibly TRBD2 (7 bases). Trimming shortened V by 2 bases and J by 0 bases, and 22 bases separated the two germline ends. The CDR3 runs 19 residues. Germline V gives CDR1 SGDLS, CDR2 YYNGEE. DNA of the CDR3: TGTGCCAGCAGCGTCCCGTGGGGGGGGCGACCCCTTAGCACAGATACGCAGTATTTT. Protein: CASSVPWGGRPLSTDTQYF.

The V gene is TRBV25-1, the J gene TRBJ1-4, with unresolved D. This CDR3 is 16 amino acids long. V was shortened by 3 bases and J by 0 bases, with 11 bases between the two germline ends. CDR1 MGHDK and CDR2 SYGVNS come from the germline V gene. The CDR3 reads CASSDFKAATNEKLFF. CDR3 nucleotide sequence: TGTGCCAGCAGTGATTTTAAGGCAGCAACTAATGAAAAACTGTTTTTT.

This rearrangement joins TRBV19 to TRBJ1-4; possibly TRBD1 for D (5 bases). Looked up from germline, CDR1 is LNHDA and CDR2 is SQIVND (reference sequence). Trimming cost V 7 bases and J 4 bases, with 19 bases left between them. This CDR3 has 16 residues. CDR3: CASTPGLGRGNEKLFF. The DNA of the CDR3 is TGTGCCAGTACTCCGGGACTAGGCCGAGGTAATGAAAAACTGTTTTTT.

This chain joins TRBV6-6 and TRBJ2-7; D might be TRBD2 (6 bases). The CDR3 is 11 amino acids. Germline CDR1 MNHNY, CDR2 SVGAGI (reference sequence). The germline V and J ends were trimmed by 2 bases and 7 bases, with 6 bases remaining between them. The CDR3 region is CASSYGREQYV. CDR3 sequence (DNA): TGTGCCAGCAGTTACGGGAGGGAGCAGTACGTC.

This chain uses TRBV7-2 with TRBJ1-4; no clear D. Germline CDR1 and CDR2: SGHTA and FQGNSA. CDR3 length equals 15 residues. Between the trimmed V and J ends, which lost 5 bases and 0 bases, there was a span of 10 bases. In DNA, the CDR3 is TGTGCCAGCAGCGCCCGCTTTTCAACTAATGAAAAACTGTTTTTT. Protein sequence: CASSARFSTNEKLFF.

The J gene is TRBJ1-4, the V gene TRBV6-5; 8 bases align to TRBD1. This CDR3 has 16 residues. Germline V gene sequence: CDR1 MNHEY, CDR2 SVGAGI. V shed 4 bases, J shed 8 bases, and the junction held 12 bases outside the gene matches. CDR3 bases: TGTGCCAGCAGTTTCGCCTTCGGACAGGGCGGCGAAAAACTGTTTTTT. Translation gives CASSFAFGQGGEKLFF.